A selection of T cell receptor beta chains follows, all from one sample in a study of blood T cell repertoires in COVID-19. The method was immunoSEQ multiplex PCR; TCRdb's version includes in-frame clones alone and lacks a portion of them. The table lists 30,000 to 40,000 clones, 70% to 90% of them singletons, with around 4.9% in the top ten. The specimen was peripheral blood. Receptors originate from a man aged 45-65 years with active COVID-19. Each CDR3 is given with its conserved first and last residue. A D gene is named only where the DNA matches it firmly. Not all rows give a size; the values are once, few, many and, for expanded clones, a class.

>TRBJ2-7|TRBD1|TRBV27|-
TGTGCCAGCAGTTTAGGACAGGGAGGCGAGCAGTACTTC
CASSLGQGGEQYF
>TRBJ2-2|TRBD2|TRBV2|few
TGTGCCAGCAAGCTTAGCGGGGGATCGGCCGGGGAGCTGTTTTTT
CASKLSGGSAGELFF
>TRBJ2-1|-|TRBV27|-
TGTGCCACCCTCCCCAGGGGCTCCTACAATGAGCAGTTCTTC
CATLPRGSYNEQFF
>TRBJ2-7|TRBD1|TRBV10-3|-
TGTGCCATCAGTGAGTCAACAGGGGGCTTGTACGAGCAGTACTTC
CAISESTGGLYEQYF
>TRBJ1-2|TRBD1|TRBV29-1|large
TGCAGCGTTGACCCCGGGACAGGGACTGGCTACACCTTC
CSVDPGTGTGYTF
>TRBJ2-7|TRBD1|TRBV15|few
TGTGCCACCAGCAGTGACGGGACAGCCCCCGAGCAGTACTTC
CATSSDGTAPEQYF
>TRBJ1-2|-|TRBV2|few
TGTGCCAGCAGTGATACGGCAGGGGTTGGCTACACCTTC
CASSDTAGVGYTF
>TRBJ1-6|-|TRBV2|few
TGTGCCAGCAGTGGTCAGGGTGGTTCACCCCTCCACTTT
CASSGQGGSPLHF
>TRBJ2-5|-|TRBV28|-
TGTGCCAGCACGTTCGAGGGGGCGGGGGAGACCCAGTACTTC
CASTFEGAGETQYF
>TRBJ1-1|-|TRBV6-2/TRBV6-3|-
TGTGCCAGCAGTAGCCGGGAGAACACTGAAGCTTTCTTT
CASSSRENTEAFF
>TRBJ2-5|TRBD1|TRBV27|few
TGTGCCAGCAGTATATCGACAGGGGCCGGGCAGACCCAGTACTTC
CASSISTGAGQTQYF
>TRBJ2-1|-|TRBV27|-
TGTGCCAGCGCGGGGGCTTACGATGAGCAGTTCTTC
CASAGAYDEQFF
>TRBJ1-6|TRBD1|TRBV15|-
TGTGCCACCAGCAGAGGCCACAGGGGCTCACCCCTCCACTTT
CATSRGHRGSPLHF
>TRBJ1-3|-|TRBV28|once
TGTGCCAGCAGTTTTCCAGGGGCTGGAAACACCATATATTTT
CASSFPGAGNTIYF
>TRBJ1-1|-|TRBV6-2/TRBV6-3|-
TGTGCCAGCAGTTACTCAGACAGCGGGGCTGAAGCTTTCTTT
CASSYSDSGAEAFF
>TRBJ2-7|-|TRBV27|-
TGTGCCAGCAGGTTGTTTAGCGGCCCCTACGAGCAGTACTTC
CASRLFSGPYEQYF
>TRBJ2-1|TRBD2|TRBV9|-
TGTGCCAGCAGCCCTCGGACTAGCGGGGCAAGCTCCTACAATGAGCAGTTCTTC
CASSPRTSGASSYNEQFF
>TRBJ1-6|TRBD1|TRBV24-1|-
TGTGCCACCGGGACAGGGGGCGATTCACCCCTCCACTTT
CATGTGGDSPLHF
>TRBJ2-1|-|TRBV27|once
TGTGCCAGCAGACAATACAATGAGCAGTTCTTC
CASRQYNEQFF
>TRBJ1-1|-|TRBV9|few
TGTGCCAGCAGCGTAGATCCAGGCGACACTGAAGCTTTCTTT
CASSVDPGDTEAFF
>TRBJ2-2|TRBD2|TRBV11-2|-
TGTGCCAGCGCTCTTCCGGGACTAGCGGGGGGGCGCGACACCGGGGAGCTGTTTTTT
CASALPGLAGGRDTGELFF
>TRBJ2-5|TRBD2|TRBV2|-
TGTGCCAGCAGTGGCGGGACTAGCGGGACCCGGGAGACCCAGTACTTC
CASSGGTSGTRETQYF
>TRBJ2-2|-|TRBV24-1|-
TGTGCCACCAGTGATTTCGGACCCGGGGAAACCGGGGAGCTGTTTTTT
CATSDFGPGETGELFF
>TRBJ1-3|-|TRBV19|once
TGTGCCAGTGGGCTCTCTGGAAACACCATATATTTT
CASGLSGNTIYF
>TRBJ2-7|TRBD1|TRBV7-8|-
TGTGCCAGCAGCTATCTCCCCGGACAGGGCTACGAGCAGTACTTC
CASSYLPGQGYEQYF
>TRBJ1-5|-|TRBV27|-
TGTGCCAGCAGTTTTTGGGCCCCGCAAGGGGGTGAATATAGCAATCAGCCCCAGCATTTT
CASSFWAPQGGEYSNQPQHF
>TRBJ1-2|TRBD1|TRBV27|-
TGTGCCAGCAGTCCAGGGACAGGGGCGACTTGGGGCTATGGCTACACCTTC
CASSPGTGATWGYGYTF
>TRBJ1-5|-|TRBV28|-
TGTGCCAGCAGTTTAACGGCAGGGAGGCAGCCCCAGCATTTT
CASSLTAGRQPQHF
>TRBJ1-3|-|TRBV19|once
TGTGCCAGTAGTACCTTACAGGGCAGCTCTGGAAACACCATATATTTT
CASSTLQGSSGNTIYF
>TRBJ2-4|-|TRBV19|-
TGTGCCAGTAGCCGGGACATAGCCAAAAACATTCAGTACTTC
CASSRDIAKNIQYF
>TRBJ1-1|TRBD1|TRBV2|-
TGTGCCAGCAGACTAAACAGACAGGGGAACACTGAAGCTTTCTTT
CASRLNRQGNTEAFF
>TRBJ1-2|-|TRBV3-1/TRBV3-2|-
TGTGCCAGCAGCCAAGATAACAGGGTATACGGCTACACCTTC
CASSQDNRVYGYTF
>TRBJ2-5|TRBD2|TRBV18|-
TGTGCCAGCTCACCGTACCGGACTAGCGGGGGGGCAAAGGAGGAGACCCAGTACTTC
CASSPYRTSGGAKEETQYF
>TRBJ2-1|TRBD2|TRBV10-2|-
TGCGCCAGCAAAAGGACTAGCGGGGGGTCGACCTACAATGAGCAGTTCTTC
CASKRTSGGSTYNEQFF
>TRBJ2-3|TRBD2|TRBV7-2|-
TGTGCCAGCAGCCCTTCTAGCGGGGTTACAGATACGCAGTATTTT
CASSPSSGVTDTQYF
>TRBJ1-2|-|TRBV7-8|-
TGTGCCAGCAGCTTAGCACAGACCTACTATGGCTACACCTTC
CASSLAQTYYGYTF
>TRBJ1-5|TRBD1|TRBV5-8|-
TGTGCCAGCAGCTCCGGGACAGGGGTATTTCAGCCCCAGCATTTT
CASSSGTGVFQPQHF
>TRBJ1-2|-|TRBV12-3/TRBV12-4|-
TGTGCCAGCCGACGCGGAAGGATTGATGGCTACACCTTC
CASRRGRIDGYTF
>TRBJ2-5|TRBD2|TRBV5-1|-
TGCGCCAGCAGCTACTATAGCGGGGGGGCCGGGGAGACCCAGTACTTC
CASSYYSGGAGETQYF
>TRBJ2-7|TRBD2|TRBV6-2/TRBV6-3|-
TGTGCCAGCAGTTACTCTCAAGGGGGACTAGAGACCGAGCAGTACTTC
CASSYSQGGLETEQYF
>TRBJ2-1|TRBD1|TRBV29-1|-
TGCAGCGTCTCCCGGGACAGGGGGTTTAATGAGCAGTTCTTC
CSVSRDRGFNEQFF
>TRBJ1-2|TRBD1|TRBV10-3|-
TGTGCCATCACCGGACAGGGGGAAAACTATGGCTACACCTTC
CAITGQGENYGYTF
>TRBJ2-5|TRBD2|TRBV6-2/TRBV6-3|-
TGTGCCAGCAGTTCACCGGGACTAGCGGTGGAGACCCAGTACTTC
CASSSPGLAVETQYF
>TRBJ2-2|-|TRBV11-2|-
TGTGCCAGCAGCCGTCCGGGGATAGCAGCCGGGGAGCTGTTTTTT
CASSRPGIAAGELFF
>TRBJ1-5|-|TRBV5-5|-
TGTGCCAGCAGCCCTAATCCGACGGAGAATCAGCCCCAGCATTTT
CASSPNPTENQPQHF
>TRBJ2-7|TRBD1|TRBV9|-
TGTGCCAGCAGCGCCGGGACAGGGGGTTTCGAGCAGTACTTC
CASSAGTGGFEQYF
>TRBJ2-5|TRBD1|TRBV29-1|-
TGCAGCGTTGAAGGGGGAGATAGGGGACAGTACCAAGAGACCCAGTACTTC
CSVEGGDRGQYQETQYF
>TRBJ2-3|-|TRBV7-9|-
TGTGCCAGCAGCTTAGCTGCCACCATGACATATTCGGCAGATACGCAGTATTTT
CASSLAATMTYSADTQYF
>TRBJ2-7|-|TRBV5-5|once
TGTGCCAGCAGCACCTACAGTTACTACGAGCAGTACTTC
CASSTYSYYEQYF
>TRBJ1-1|TRBD1|TRBV2|-
TGTGCCAGCAGTGGGGAATACACAGGGGACACTGAAGCTTTCTTT
CASSGEYTGDTEAFF
>TRBJ1-6|-|TRBV21-1|-
TGTGCCAGCAGCAAAGAGGCACAGGGTCCACCCCTCCACTTT
CASSKEAQGPPLHF
>TRBJ1-1|-|TRBV11-2|-
TGTGCCAGCAGCTTAGCAGGGAACACTGAAGCTTTCTTT
CASSLAGNTEAFF